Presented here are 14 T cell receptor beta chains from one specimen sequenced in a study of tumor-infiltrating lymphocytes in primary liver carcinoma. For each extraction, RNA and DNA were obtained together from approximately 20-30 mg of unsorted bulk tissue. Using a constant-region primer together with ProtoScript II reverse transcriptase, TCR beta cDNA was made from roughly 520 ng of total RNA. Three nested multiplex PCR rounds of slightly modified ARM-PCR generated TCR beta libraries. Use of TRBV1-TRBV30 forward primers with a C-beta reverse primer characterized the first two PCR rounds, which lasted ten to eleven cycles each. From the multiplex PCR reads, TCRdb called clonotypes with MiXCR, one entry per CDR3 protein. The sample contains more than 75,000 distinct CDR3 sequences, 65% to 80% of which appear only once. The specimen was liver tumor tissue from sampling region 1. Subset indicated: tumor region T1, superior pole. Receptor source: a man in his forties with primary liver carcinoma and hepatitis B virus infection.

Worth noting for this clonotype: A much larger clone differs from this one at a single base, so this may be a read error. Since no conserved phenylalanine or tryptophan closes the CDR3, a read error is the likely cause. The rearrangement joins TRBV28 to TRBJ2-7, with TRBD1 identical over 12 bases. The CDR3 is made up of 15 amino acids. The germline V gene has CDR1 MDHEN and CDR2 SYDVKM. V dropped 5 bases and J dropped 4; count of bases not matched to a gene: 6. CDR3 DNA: TGTGCCAGCAGTCTTCCGGGACAGGGGGCGTACGAGCAGTACTTA. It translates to CASSLPGQGAYEQYL.

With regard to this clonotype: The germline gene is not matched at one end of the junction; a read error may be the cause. The CDR3 protein is CASSLGADDYEHYF. The CDR3 nucleotides are TGTGCCAGCAGCTTAGGGGCGGACGACTACGAGCATTACTTC. The J gene is TRBJ2-7, the V gene TRBV7-8; TRBD2 might be the D (5 bases). CDR3 size: 14 residues. CDR1 SGHVS and CDR2 FQNEAQ come from the germline V gene.

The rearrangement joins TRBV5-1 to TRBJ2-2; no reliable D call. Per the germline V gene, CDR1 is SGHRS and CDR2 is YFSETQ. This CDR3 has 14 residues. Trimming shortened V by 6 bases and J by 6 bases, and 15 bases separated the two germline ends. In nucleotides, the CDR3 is TGCGCCAGCAACCCCGATAGGGAAGCCGGGGAGCTGTTTTTT. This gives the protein CASNPDREAGELFF.

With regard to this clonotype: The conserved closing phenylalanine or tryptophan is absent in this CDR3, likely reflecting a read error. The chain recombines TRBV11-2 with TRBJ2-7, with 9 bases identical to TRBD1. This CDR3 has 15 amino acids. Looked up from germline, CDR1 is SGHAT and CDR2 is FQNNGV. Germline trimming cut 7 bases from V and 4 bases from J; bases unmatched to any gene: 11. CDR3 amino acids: CASNSTGGQRYEQYI. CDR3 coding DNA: TGTGCCAGCAACTCTACAGGGGGCCAGAGGTACGAGCAGTACATC.

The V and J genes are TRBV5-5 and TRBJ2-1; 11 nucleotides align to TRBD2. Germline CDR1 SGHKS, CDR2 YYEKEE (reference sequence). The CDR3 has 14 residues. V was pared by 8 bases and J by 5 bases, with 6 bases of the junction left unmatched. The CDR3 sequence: CASSVTSGNNEQFF. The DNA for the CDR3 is TGTGCCAGTAGCGTGACTAGCGGGAACAATGAGCAGTTCTTC.

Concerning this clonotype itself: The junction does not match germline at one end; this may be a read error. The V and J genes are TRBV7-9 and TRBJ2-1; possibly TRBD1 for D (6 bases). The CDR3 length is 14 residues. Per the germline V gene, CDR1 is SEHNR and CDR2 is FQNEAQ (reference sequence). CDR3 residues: CASTLTNRATEQFF. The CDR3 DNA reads TGTGCCAGCACCTTAACTAACAGGGCTACTGAGCAGTTCTTC.

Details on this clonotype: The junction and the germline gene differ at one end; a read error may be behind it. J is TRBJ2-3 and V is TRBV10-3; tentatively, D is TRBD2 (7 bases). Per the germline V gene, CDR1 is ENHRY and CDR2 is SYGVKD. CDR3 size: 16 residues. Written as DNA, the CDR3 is TGTGCCATCAGTGATCCGCTAGCGGAAGGGGGAGGTACGCAATATTTT. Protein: CAISDPLAEGGGTQYF.

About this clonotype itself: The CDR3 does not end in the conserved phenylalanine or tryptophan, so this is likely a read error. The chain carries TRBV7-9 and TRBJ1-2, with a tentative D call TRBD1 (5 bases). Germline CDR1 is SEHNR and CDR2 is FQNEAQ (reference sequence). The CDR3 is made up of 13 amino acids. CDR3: CASSLGQQGGYTI. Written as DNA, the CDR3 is TGTGCCAGCAGTTTAGGCCAGCAGGGTGGCTACACCATC.

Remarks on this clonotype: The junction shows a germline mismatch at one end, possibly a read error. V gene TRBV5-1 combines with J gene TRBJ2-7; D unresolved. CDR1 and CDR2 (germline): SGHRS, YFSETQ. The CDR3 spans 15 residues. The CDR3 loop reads CASSPETGVTYKQYF. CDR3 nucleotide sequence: TGCGCCAGCAGCCCCGAGACTGGCGTCACCTACAAGCAGTACTTC.

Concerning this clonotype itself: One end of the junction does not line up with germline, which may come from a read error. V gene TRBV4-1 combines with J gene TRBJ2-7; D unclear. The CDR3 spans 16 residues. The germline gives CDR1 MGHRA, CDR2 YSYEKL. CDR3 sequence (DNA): TGCGCCGGCAGCCTTCTACCCGACGATCTTGAGGTCGGGCAGTACTTC. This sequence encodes CAGSLLPDDLEVGQYF.

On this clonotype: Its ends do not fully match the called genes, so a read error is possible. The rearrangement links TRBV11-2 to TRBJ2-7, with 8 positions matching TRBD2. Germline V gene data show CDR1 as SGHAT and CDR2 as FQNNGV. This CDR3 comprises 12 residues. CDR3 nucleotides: TGTGCCAGCAACCCCGGGGGGGGCGAGCACTACTTC. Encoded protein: CASNPGGGEHYF.

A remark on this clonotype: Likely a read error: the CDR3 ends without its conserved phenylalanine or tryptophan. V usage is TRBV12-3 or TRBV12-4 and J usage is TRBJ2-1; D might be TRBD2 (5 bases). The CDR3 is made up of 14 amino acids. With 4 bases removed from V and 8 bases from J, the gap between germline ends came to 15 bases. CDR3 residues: CASSYSSRSDEQFL. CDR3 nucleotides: TGTGCCAGCAGTTACTCTAGCCGGAGCGATGAGCAGTTCCTC.

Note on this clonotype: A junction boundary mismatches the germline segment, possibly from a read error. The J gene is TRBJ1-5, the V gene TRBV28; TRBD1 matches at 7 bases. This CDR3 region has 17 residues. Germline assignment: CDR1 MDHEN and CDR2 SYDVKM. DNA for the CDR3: TGTGCCAGTCGCGTTACAAGGGGGCTAAGAAGCAATCAGCACCAGCATTTT. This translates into CASRVTRGLRSNQHQHF.

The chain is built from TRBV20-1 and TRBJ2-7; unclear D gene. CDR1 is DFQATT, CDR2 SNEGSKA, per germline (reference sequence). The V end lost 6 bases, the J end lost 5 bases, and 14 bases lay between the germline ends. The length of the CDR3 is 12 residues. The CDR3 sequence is CSAAGPHNEQYF. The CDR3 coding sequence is TGCAGTGCCGCCGGGCCCCACAACGAGCAGTACTTC.